This T cell receptor beta chain appears in the sequencing data of a study of T cells in localized non-small cell lung cancer. CDR1 is SGHTA, CDR2 FQGNSA, per germline. CDR3 size: 13 residues. Trimming shortened V by 5 bases and J by 5 bases, and 10 bases separated the two germline ends. The table came from immunoSEQ multiplex PCR; TCRdb's copy has only in-frame clones and leaves some out. Of roughly 25,000 clones listed, more than 85% are singletons. A single count supports this clone. Sequenced material: peripheral blood, taken before any cancer treatment. The clonotype comes from a man between 40 and 70 years old with stage III squamous cell lung carcinoma. The gene calls are TRBV7-2 and TRBJ2-1; D not resolved. CDR3 in amino acids: CASSPAGDNEQFF. The CDR3 nucleotides read TGTGCCAGCAGCCCCGCAGGAGACAATGAGCAGTTCTTC.